The 6 T cell receptor beta chains presented below share a single source sample, sequenced in a study of blood T cell repertoires in COVID-19. Here immunoSEQ multiplex PCR was the method, and the copy in TCRdb shows in-frame clones only, minus some. The data contain about 50,000 clones, about 84% of them seen just once; the ten biggest clones take up approximately 8.8%. What was sequenced was peripheral blood. Receptors were obtained from a man aged 55 to 69 with acute or convalescent COVID-19.

The chain has TRBV18 and TRBJ2-1; the D gene is possibly TRBD1 (8 bases). There are 14 residues in the CDR3. The V end lost 4 bases, the J end lost 10 bases, and 17 bases lay between the germline ends. Germline V gene lookup returns CDR1 KGHSH and CDR2 LQKENI. CDR3 coding DNA: TGTGCCAGCTCACTCAGTGACAGGGGAGGGGAGCAGTTCTTC. Translation: CASSLSDRGGEQFF.

The chain employs TRBV13 and TRBJ1-3; perhaps TRBD1 as D (5 bases). Trimming took 0 bases from V and 2 from J, leaving 8 bases between them. From germline, CDR1 is PRHDT and CDR2 FYEKMQ (reference sequence). This CDR3 has 15 amino acids. CDR3: CASSLGRGTGNTIYF. CDR3 DNA sequence: TGTGCCAGCAGCTTAGGAAGGGGAACTGGAAACACCATATATTTT. The whole variable domain, remainder taken from reference TRBV13 and TRBJ1-3, is AAGVIQSPRHLIKEKRETATLKCYPIPRHDTVYWYQQGPGQDPQFLISFYEKMQSDKGSIPDRFSAQQFSDYHSELNMSSLELGDSALYFCASSLGRGTGNTIYFGEGSWLTVV.

The rearrangement links TRBV7-8 to TRBJ1-1; D gene unclear. Trimming took off 5 bases at V and 0 bases at J, with 25 bases between the two ends. The CDR3 consists of 19 residues. Looked up from germline, CDR1 is SGHVS and CDR2 is FQNEAQ. CDR3 coding DNA: TGTGCCAGCAGCCCCCTGACGAGGGTTGGGATGTTACTGAACACTGAAGCTTTCTTT. This encodes CASSPLTRVGMLLNTEAFF.

This clone has just one count. The rearrangement links TRBV30 to TRBJ2-7, with 8 bases aligning to TRBD2. Germline-derived CDR1 and CDR2 are GTSNPN and SVGIG (reference sequence). The CDR3 totals 14 residues. V lost 0 bases, J lost 6 bases, and 7 bases stayed unmatched. The CDR3 region is CAWSVPPGGAEQYF. Written as DNA, the CDR3 is TGTGCCTGGAGTGTACCCCCGGGGGGGGCCGAGCAGTACTTC.

The chain employs TRBV19 and TRBJ1-1, with D unclear. The germline V and J ends were trimmed by 1 base and 0 bases, with 9 bases remaining between them. CDR1 is LNHDA, CDR2 SQIVND, per germline (reference sequence). CDR3 length: 15 residues. This CDR3 reads CASSIVPGMNTEAFF. CDR3 sequence (DNA): TGTGCCAGTAGTATAGTCCCGGGTATGAACACTGAAGCTTTCTTT.

The chain joins TRBV29-1 to TRBJ1-5; the D gene is possibly TRBD1 (6 bases). V lost 1 base and J 7 bases, leaving 11 bases between the germline ends. The germline V gene encodes CDR1 SQVTM and CDR2 ANQGSEA. CDR3 length equals 13 residues. CDR3 in amino acids: CSVEAGGGQPQHF. The CDR3, as DNA: TGCAGCGTTGAAGCTGGGGGCGGGCAGCCCCAGCATTTT.